Shown below are 24 T cell receptor beta chains from a single sample sequenced in a study of blood T cell repertoires in COVID-19. Measured with immunoSEQ multiplex PCR; TCRdb has only the in-frame clones, and not every one. The table includes around 150,000 clones, around four fifths detected once. The sequencing input was peripheral blood. The receptors here all came from a woman older than 75 with acute or convalescent COVID-19.

The chain carries TRBV7-9 and TRBJ2-1, with D maybe TRBD2 (5 bases). CDR3 length: 13 amino acids. V lost 1 base, J lost 14 bases, and 15 bases lay in between. Germline lookup yields CDR1 SEHNR and CDR2 FQNEAQ (reference sequence). CDR3 amino acids: CASSLGTLKRKFF. CDR3 bases: TGTGCCAGCAGCTTAGGGACTCTTAAACGCAAGTTCTTC. The whole variable domain, remainder taken from reference TRBV7-9 and TRBJ2-1, is DTGVSQNPRHKITKRGQNVTFRCDPISEHNRLYWYRQTLGQGPEFLTYFQNEAQLEKSRLLSDRFSAERPKGSFSTLEIQRTEQGDSAMYLCASSLGTLKRKFFGPGTRLTVL.

V and J are TRBV2 and TRBJ1-4, with 9 nucleotides matching TRBD1. The CDR3 has 14 amino acids. Germline values: CDR1 SNHLY, CDR2 FYNNEI. V lost 5 bases, J lost 7 bases, and 5 bases stayed unmatched. The CDR3 sequence: CASSLQGAGEKLFF. The CDR3 bases are TGTGCCAGCAGTTTACAGGGGGCAGGTGAAAAACTGTTTTTT.

The table lists this clone with a count of one. The rearrangement uses TRBV5-1 and TRBJ2-1, with 9 bases fitting TRBD2. The CDR3 sequence is 16 residues long. V shed 5 bases, J shed 6 bases, and the junction held 12 bases outside the gene matches. Per the germline V gene, CDR1 is SGHRS and CDR2 is YFSETQ. CDR3 in amino acids: CASSSEGAGGGNEQFF. CDR3 coding DNA: TGCGCCAGCAGTTCCGAGGGAGCGGGAGGTGGCAATGAGCAGTTCTTC.

The rearrangement links TRBV20-1 to TRBJ2-7; the D gene is possibly TRBD1 (5 bases). V was cut by 5 bases and J by 3 bases, with 8 bases left in between. The CDR3 spans 11 residues. Germline values: CDR1 DFQATT, CDR2 SNEGSKA (reference sequence). The DNA of the CDR3 is TGCAGTGCTTATGACAGCTACGAGCAGTACTTC. Its protein product is CSAYDSYEQYF.

This clone was recorded many times. This chain connects TRBV19 to TRBJ1-4; TRBD1 is a possible D gene (5 bases). Germline lookup yields CDR1 LNHDA and CDR2 SQIVND (reference sequence). Trimming left V 6 bases short and J 4 bases short, with 12 bases between. The CDR3 is 14 amino acids. The CDR3 is CASSDDRINEKLFF. In DNA, the CDR3 is TGTGCCAGTAGCGACGACAGAATTAATGAAAAACTGTTTTTT.

The chain links TRBV5-5 to TRBJ2-1; D is unresolved. The CDR3 extends over 14 amino acids. With 0 bases removed from V and 9 bases from J, the gap between germline ends came to 13 bases. Germline CDR1 is SGHKS and CDR2 is YYEKEE (reference sequence). CDR3: CASSLDVYSGEQFF. The CDR3 region has the DNA TGTGCCAGCAGCTTGGACGTATATTCGGGTGAGCAGTTCTTC.

The rearrangement links TRBV21-1 to TRBJ2-3; no check of the table's D call, TRBD2, against the DNA was made. TRBV21-1 constitutes a pseudogene. The CDR3 runs to 13 residues. The CDR3 DNA is TGTGCCAGCATAGAGGGTGGCACAGATACGCAGTATTTT. This translates into CASIEGGTDTQYF.

The rearrangement uses TRBV4-1 and TRBJ2-2, with 10 nucleotides matching TRBD2. V was pared by 5 bases and J by 4 bases, with 10 bases of the junction left unmatched. This CDR3 is 17 amino acids long. Per the germline V gene, CDR1 is MGHRA and CDR2 is YSYEKL. CDR3 nucleotides: TGCGCCAGCAGCAAACAAGGGCTAGCGGGAGCCACCGGGGAGCTGTTTTTT. This sequence encodes CASSKQGLAGATGELFF.

The J gene is TRBJ2-4, the V gene TRBV7-8; 9 bases are a match to TRBD2. Germline assignment: CDR1 SGHVS and CDR2 FQNEAQ. V shed 6 bases and J 3 bases; nucleotides not matched to a gene: 3. This CDR3 region has 14 residues. The CDR3 DNA reads TGTGCCAGCAGTGTAGCGGGGGTCAAAAACATTCAGTACTTC. Translating it yields CASSVAGVKNIQYF.

The V gene is TRBV20-1, the J gene TRBJ1-1; possible D gene TRBD1, 6 bases. The CDR3 extends over 13 amino acids. Trimming removed 6 bases from V and 2 bases from J, with 13 bases in between. Germline lookup yields CDR1 DFQATT and CDR2 SNEGSKA (reference sequence). The CDR3 sequence: CSASTGLNTEAFF. In nucleotides, the CDR3 is TGCAGTGCGAGTACAGGGCTAAACACTGAAGCTTTCTTT.

This chain connects TRBV29-1 to TRBJ1-2, with 8 bases that match TRBD1. V shed 5 bases, J shed 3 bases, and the junction held 8 bases outside the gene matches. Per the germline V gene, CDR1 is SQVTM and CDR2 is ANQGSEA. The CDR3 runs 14 residues. In DNA form, the CDR3 reads TGCAGCGTTATAGGACAGGGCGGATACTATGGCTACACCTTC. Its protein product is CSVIGQGGYYGYTF.

This clone has just one count. This sequence joins TRBV11-3 and TRBJ2-3, with 7 nucleotides matching TRBD1. Trimming cost V 5 bases and J 4 bases; bases outside gene matches: 12. The CDR3 has 16 residues. Germline V gives CDR1 SGHNT, CDR2 YENEEA. This chain's CDR3 is CASSPGGLGGPDTQYF. The CDR3 DNA reads TGTGCCAGCAGCCCAGGGGGTTTAGGGGGCCCAGATACGCAGTATTTT.

The chain links TRBV5-4 to TRBJ1-6; tentative D call: TRBD1 (5 bases). The CDR3 consists of 14 residues. Trimming cost V 0 bases and J 8 bases, with 9 bases left between them. Germline lookup yields CDR1 SGHNT and CDR2 YYREEE (reference sequence). This CDR3 reads CASSLEGVYSPLHF. DNA of the CDR3: TGTGCCAGCAGCTTGGAAGGGGTCTATTCACCCCTCCACTTT.

The chain joins TRBV6-1 to TRBJ1-2; D perhaps matches TRBD1 (6 bases). The CDR3 is 15 residues long. Trimming cost V 3 bases and J 4 bases, with 15 bases left between them. Germline lookup yields CDR1 MNHNS and CDR2 SASEGT. The CDR3 here is CASSESGASSYGYTF. The CDR3 bases are TGTGCCAGCAGTGAGTCAGGGGCGAGCAGCTATGGCTACACCTTC.

CDR3 loop: CASSLREQPQHF. In DNA form, the CDR3 reads TGTGCCAGCAGCTTACGCGAACAGCCCCAGCATTTT. V gene TRBV7-9 combines with J gene TRBJ1-5; D uncertain. Looked up from germline, CDR1 is SEHNR and CDR2 is FQNEAQ (reference sequence). The V and J ends lost 2 bases and 7 bases respectively, with 6 bases between them. The CDR3 covers 12 residues. Full variable domain (outside the CDR3, taken from reference TRBV7-9 and TRBJ1-5): DTGVSQNPRHKITKRGQNVTFRCDPISEHNRLYWYRQTLGQGPEFLTYFQNEAQLEKSRLLSDRFSAERPKGSFSTLEIQRTEQGDSAMYLCASSLREQPQHFGDGTRLSIL.

CDR3 amino acids: CASIRGGINTEAFF. The CDR3 DNA reads as TGTGCCAGCATCCGCGGGGGGATTAACACTGAAGCTTTCTTT. This sequence joins TRBV6-5 and TRBJ1-1; D perhaps matches TRBD1 (5 bases). Germline V gives CDR1 MNHEY, CDR2 SVGAGI. This CDR3 comprises 14 residues. Trimming pared 7 bases from V and 2 bases from J, leaving 14 bases between.

The V call is TRBV15, the J call TRBJ1-2; D may be TRBD1 (6 bases). This CDR3 has 14 residues. Germline-derived CDR1 and CDR2 are LNHNV and YYDKDF (reference sequence). The V and J ends lost 2 bases and 7 bases respectively, with 14 bases between them. Here the CDR3 reads CATSRSTGPSGYTF. The CDR3 DNA sequence: TGTGCCACCAGCAGATCAACAGGGCCGAGTGGCTACACCTTC.

The chain recombines TRBV21-1 with TRBJ1-2; the D call in the table, TRBD1, was not verified against the DNA. TRBV21-1 is a listed pseudogene. The CDR3 runs 15 residues. CDR3 DNA sequence: TGTGCCAGCAGCAAATTCAAAGACAGGGGTGCCGGCTACACCTTC. Amino acid sequence: CASSKFKDRGAGYTF.

The rearrangement links TRBV12-2 to TRBJ1-2. TRBV12-2 is given as a pseudogene. CDR3 size: 16 residues. The CDR3 nucleotides are TGTGCAAGTCGCTTTGAATGTGCGATGCCTAACTATGGCTACACCTTC. Amino acids: CASRFECAMPNYGYTF.

The chain is built from TRBV18 and TRBJ1-2; 9 positions agree with TRBD1. V dropped 2 bases and J dropped 3; count of bases not matched to a gene: 4. CDR3 length: 15 residues. Per the germline V gene, CDR1 is KGHSH and CDR2 is LQKENI. CDR3 DNA sequence: TGTGCCAGCTCACCAAGGACAGGGGAAGACTATGGCTACACCTTC. Its protein product is CASSPRTGEDYGYTF.

The DNA for the CDR3 is TGTGCCATCAGTGAGTACCCTAGCGACAACAATGAGCAGTTCTTC. As protein: CAISEYPSDNNEQFF. The chain employs TRBV10-3 and TRBJ2-1; D perhaps matches TRBD2 (6 bases). V was clipped by 1 base and J by 5 bases, with 12 bases between them. The CDR3 totals 15 residues. Germline loops: CDR1 ENHRY, CDR2 SYGVKD.

The genes are TRBV20-1 and TRBJ2-5; D ambiguous. The CDR3 runs 11 residues. CDR1 DFQATT and CDR2 SNEGSKA come from the germline V gene (reference sequence). The V gene lost 4 bases and the J gene lost 5 bases, with 8 bases spanning the gap. CDR3 in DNA: TGCAGTGCTAAAAAATCGGAGACCCAGTACTTC. The encoded protein is CSAKKSETQYF.

The chain joins TRBV3-1 (or the pseudogene TRBV3-2) to TRBJ1-4, with 7 bases lining up with TRBD1. CDR1 and CDR2 from the germline V gene are LGHDT and YNNKEL (reference sequence). The CDR3 is 14 residues long. The trim removed 1 base at V and 7 bases at J, leaving 3 bases unmatched. CDR3 nucleotides: TGTGCCAGCAGCCAAGGAGGGGGCATTGAAAAACTGTTTTTT. Translation: CASSQGGGIEKLFF.

Ten or more counts support this clone. The chain couples TRBV30 to TRBJ1-2; 12 nucleotides match TRBD1. The CDR3 consists of 13 residues. CDR1 and CDR2 (germline): GTSNPN, SVGIG (reference sequence). V was clipped by 4 bases and J by 7 bases; unmatched bases: 4. CDR3: CAWNRDRGPGYTF. CDR3 coding DNA: TGTGCCTGGAACCGGGACAGGGGGCCTGGCTACACCTTC.